Listed below are T cell receptor beta chains from one sample, sequenced in a study of blood T cell repertoires in COVID-19. TCRdb's copy holds only in-frame clones and misses some; the assay was immunoSEQ multiplex PCR. Of 350,000 to 400,000 clones detected, around 87% appear once; the ten largest clones hold around 0.97%. Input material: PBMCs or T cells enriched from blood (not recorded which). The receptors stem from a woman aged 25 to 45 with acute COVID-19. The CDR3 runs from the conserved cysteine through the conserved F or W. The order of the fields is V gene, J gene, CDR3 protein.

>TRBV7-3|TRBJ1-1
CASSTTGVTEAFF
>TRBV24-1|TRBJ2-3
CATSDLGRNGGARDTQYF
>TRBV10-3|TRBJ1-6
CAISDKGQGGSPLHF
>TRBV29-1|TRBJ1-1
CSVEGRGRTEAFF
>TRBV15|TRBJ2-6
CATSRALSGANVLTF
>TRBV7-2|TRBJ1-6
CASSPLQGSPTPLHF
>TRBV7-2|TRBJ2-1
CASSLRRPGQISGLEFF
>TRBV29-1|TRBJ2-6
CSVGVGSGANVLTF
>TRBV6-5|TRBJ2-5
CASSYQAGAFQETQYF
>TRBV3-1/TRBV3-2|TRBJ1-3
CASSQGRSGNTIYF
>TRBV5-1|TRBJ1-2
CASSSEGQLYGYTF
>TRBV19|TRBJ2-5
CASSIAAGGQETQYF
>TRBV2|TRBJ1-4
CASSEGGAGEKLFF
>TRBV19|TRBJ1-2
CASSTGGGGYGYTF
>TRBV6-5|TRBJ1-1
CASLTTMDTEAFF
>TRBV4-2|TRBJ2-2
CASSQDGGGGPTGELFF
>TRBV7-9|TRBJ2-7
CASATGATYEQYF
>TRBV7-6|TRBJ2-5
CASRPTGGTQYF
>TRBV18|TRBJ2-7
CASSPTGYEQYF
>TRBV28|TRBJ1-1
CASSSLPGQGSHMNTEAFF
>TRBV19|TRBJ1-4
CASSLQPGQGGEKLFF
>TRBV19|TRBJ1-5
CASSISTRGYSNQPQHF